This T cell receptor (beta chain) was sequenced for a study of type 1 regulatory T cells. With regard to this clonotype: Its matching antigen is unknown.

V trimming: 3 bases; J trimming: 4 bases; junction bases outside the gene matches: 3. CDR3 length: 13 amino acids. Germline lookup yields CDR1 DFQATT and CDR2 SNEGSKA (reference sequence). TCRdb re-analysed the reads in MiXCR, keeping a single row per CDR3 protein. This sample has approximately 5,300 distinct CDR3 sequences, with 25% to 30% found just once. The origin of this receptor is a human donor in good health. J is TRBJ2-3 and V is TRBV20-1, with 8 bases lining up with TRBD1. The sequenced material came from cultured T cells, either the whole culture or a sorted T cell fraction (not recorded which). Subset specified: Tr1-enriched cell product generated in vitro against host alloantigens. The CDR3 nucleotides are TGCAGTGCTAGGTGGACAGGGTCAGATACGCAGTATTTT. It specifies CSARWTGSDTQYF.